This is a list of T cell receptor beta chains from one sample in a study of blood T cell repertoires in COVID-19. Sequencing was performed with immunoSEQ multiplex PCR; in TCRdb, only in-frame clones are kept and a portion is missing. The sample shows some 290,000 clones, 90% to 95% of them seen only once. Sequencing was done on a sample of PBMCs or T cells enriched from blood (not recorded which). The receptors were gathered from a woman between 25 and 40 years old who had been exposed to COVID-19. Each CDR3 is given with its conserved first and last residue. The D gene is left open where the match is weak.

TRBJ1-2 | TRBD1 | TRBV7-9 | CASSLGQGYGYTF | TGTGCCAGCAGCTTAGGACAGGGTTATGGCTACACCTTC
TRBJ2-1 | TRBD2 | TRBV3-1/TRBV3-2 | CASSLGLAGNSRPYNEQFF | TGTGCCAGCAGTCTCGGACTAGCGGGGAACTCCCGCCCCTACAATGAGCAGTTCTTC
TRBJ1-1 | NA | TRBV6-1 | CASSDRGQAFF | TGTGCCAGCAGTGACAGGGGTCAAGCTTTCTTT
TRBJ2-1 | TRBD2 | TRBV11-3 | CASSSNSGGRTSEQFF | TGTGCCAGCAGCTCAAATAGCGGGGGCAGAACCAGCGAGCAGTTCTTC
TRBJ1-2 | NA | TRBV5-4 | CASSLGGTTGRVYGYTF | TGTGCCAGCAGCTTAGGGGGTACGACAGGCCGGGTCTATGGCTACACCTTC
TRBJ1-1 | NA | TRBV23-1 | CASSPPRSTEAFF | TGCGCCAGCAGTCCCCCACGGTCCACTGAAGCTTTCTTT
TRBJ1-4 | NA | TRBV7-9 | CASSQGYNEKLFF | TGTGCCAGCAGCCAGGGATATAATGAAAAACTGTTTTTT
TRBJ2-7 | NA | TRBV5-1 | CASSKGLGRTSYEQYF | TGCGCCAGCAGCAAGGGGCTTGGGAGGACCTCCTACGAGCAGTACTTC
TRBJ2-2 | NA | TRBV5-6 | CASSLTHRQATGELFF | TGTGCCAGCAGCCTCACCCATCGACAGGCGACCGGGGAGCTGTTTTTT
TRBJ1-6 | NA | TRBV9 | CASSVASGVRPLHF | TGTGCCAGCAGCGTAGCTAGCGGGGTTAGACCCCTCCACTTT
TRBJ1-4 | NA | TRBV6-7 | CASSYSIRGRTNEKLFF | TGTGCCAGCAGTTACTCGATAAGGGGGAGAACTAATGAAAAACTGTTTTTT
TRBJ1-5 | NA | TRBV3-1/TRBV3-2 | CASSPSSGYQPQHF | TGTGCCAGCAGCCCTTCCTCAGGGTATCAGCCCCAGCATTTT
TRBJ1-2 | NA | TRBV4-2 | CASSQDFAGGYDYGYTF | TGTGCCAGCAGCCAAGATTTCGCCGGGGGATACGACTATGGCTACACCTTC
TRBJ2-7 | TRBD2 | TRBV7-2 | CASSYGTSGALLPSF | TGTGCCAGCAGCTATGGGACTAGCGGGGCCTTACTGCCCTCCTTC
TRBJ1-1 | NA | TRBV19 | CASSIVPGSTEAFF | TGTGCCAGTAGTATAGTCCCGGGGTCCACTGAAGCTTTCTTT
TRBJ1-2 | NA | TRBV6-5 | CASSFAGESYGYTF | TGTGCCAGCAGTTTCGCAGGGGAAAGCTATGGCTACACCTTC
TRBJ2-5 | NA | TRBV5-1 | CASSGLIRRETQYF | TGCGCCAGCAGCGGACTTATTCGGAGAGAGACCCAGTACTTC
TRBJ2-3 | TRBD2 | TRBV13 | CASSLVRGGTDTQYF | TGTGCCAGCAGCTTAGTGCGGGGGGGAACAGATACGCAGTATTTT
TRBJ2-7 | NA | TRBV28 | CASRPSTRTKPYEQYF | TGTGCCAGCAGACCCTCGACAAGGACAAAACCCTACGAGCAGTACTTC
TRBJ2-1 | TRBD2 | TRBV7-9 | CASSSLSGGEYNEQFF | TGTGCCAGCAGCTCATTAAGCGGGGGGGAGTACAATGAGCAGTTCTTC
TRBJ2-1 | TRBD2 | TRBV4-1 | CASSPYLGGVSYNEQFF | TGCGCCAGCAGCCCCTACCTCGGGGGGGTCTCCTACAATGAGCAGTTCTTC
TRBJ1-3 | NA | TRBV11-2 | CASSLVLALRDSGNTIYF | TGTGCCAGCAGCTTAGTACTGGCCCTCAGGGACTCTGGAAACACCATATATTTT
TRBJ1-1 | NA | TRBV19 | CASSISRASEAFF | TGTGCCAGTAGTATTTCCAGGGCATCTGAAGCTTTCTTT
TRBJ1-2 | NA | TRBV5-1 | CASSPTDSDGYTF | TGCGCCAGCAGCCCAACAGACAGCGATGGCTACACCTTC
TRBJ2-3 | TRBD2 | TRBV7-3 | CASSLGSLAGADTQYF | TGTGCCAGCAGCTTAGGATCGCTAGCGGGGGCAGATACGCAGTATTTT
TRBJ1-1 | TRBD1 | TRBV7-9 | CASRPMRGRHTEAFF | TGTGCCAGCAGGCCGATGAGGGGGCGCCACACTGAAGCTTTCTTT
TRBJ2-6 | NA | TRBV5-1 | CASSLQPLSGANVLTF | TGCGCCAGCAGCTTACAGCCGCTCTCTGGGGCCAACGTCCTGACTTTC
TRBJ2-7 | NA | TRBV5-1 | CASSLNLAEQYF | TGCGCCAGCAGCTTGAATCTCGCGGAGCAGTACTTC
TRBJ2-1 | TRBD2 | TRBV5-1 | CASSDLSGGANEQFF | TGCGCCAGCAGCGACCTTAGCGGGGGGGCCAATGAGCAGTTCTTC
TRBJ1-2 | NA | TRBV12-3/TRBV12-4 | CASSPRRPGGYTF | TGTGCCAGCAGTCCTAGGAGGCCCGGAGGCTACACCTTC
TRBJ2-7 | NA | TRBV7-9 | CASSLSGRVYEQYF | TGTGCCAGCAGCCTTTCGGGCAGGGTCTACGAGCAGTACTTC
TRBJ1-1 | NA | TRBV15 | CAPEGVSEAFF | TGTGCCCCAGAGGGGGTATCGGAAGCTTTCTTT
TRBJ2-3 | TRBD2 | TRBV5-4 | CASSPFSGASTDTQYF | TGTGCCAGCAGCCCCTTTAGCGGGGCCAGCACAGATACGCAGTATTTT
TRBJ2-6 | TRBD1 | TRBV5-4 | CASSSPPGTETSGANVLTF | TGTGCCAGCAGTTCACCCCCCGGGACAGAGACATCTGGGGCCAACGTCCTGACTTTC
TRBJ2-7 | NA | TRBV9 | CASSPTGSSYEQYF | TGTGCCAGCAGCCCTACAGGTAGCTCCTACGAGCAGTACTTC
TRBJ1-5 | TRBD1 | TRBV19 | CASSINGADRSNQPQHF | TGTGCCAGTAGTATAAACGGCGCGGACAGGAGCAATCAGCCCCAGCATTTT
TRBJ1-6 | TRBD1 | TRBV2 | CASSGTGGLSPLHF | TGTGCCAGCAGCGGGACAGGAGGATTGTCACCCCTCCACTTT
TRBJ1-1 | NA | TRBV5-4 | CASSLRGVGGNTEAFF | TGTGCCAGCAGCCTCAGGGGCGTTGGGGGGAACACTGAAGCTTTCTTT
TRBJ2-7 | NA | TRBV7-2 | CASSLEVTRGYEQYF | TGTGCCAGCAGCTTAGAGGTGACTAGGGGCTACGAGCAGTACTTC
TRBJ1-5 | TRBD1 | TRBV9 | CASNQGQGWQPQHF | TGTGCCAGCAACCAAGGACAGGGGTGGCAGCCCCAGCATTTT
TRBJ1-3 | NA | TRBV11-2 | CASSSVTGTAGVYF | TGTGCCAGCAGCTCAGTAACAGGGACCGCGGGGGTATATTTT
TRBJ2-1 | TRBD1 | TRBV4-3 | CASSPGTGDHNEQFF | TGCGCCAGCAGCCCCGGGACAGGGGACCACAATGAGCAGTTCTTC
TRBJ2-1 | TRBD1 | TRBV19 | CASSVDRGFSNEQFF | TGTGCCAGTAGTGTTGACAGGGGTTTCTCCAATGAGCAGTTCTTC